These 7 T cell receptor beta chains originate from one sample sequenced in a study of neurological immune-mediated disorders. TCRdb processed the 5' RACE reads anew with MiXCR; each CDR3 protein has one entry. The sample consists of about 80,000 distinct CDR3 sequences, 4.3% of them appearing once. Time point described: longitudinal time-point 3. Sequenced input: PBMCs. All receptors derive from a woman in her fifties or sixties with multiple sclerosis.

The chain carries TRBV5-1 and TRBJ1-2, with D tentatively TRBD1 (5 bases). Germline CDR1 and CDR2: SGHRS and YFSETQ. The ends were cut back, 4 bases at V and 10 bases at J, with 20 bases in the middle. The CDR3 spans 14 residues. As DNA, the CDR3 is TGCGCCAGCAGCCCTCAACCCGGGACGTCCGTCTACACCTTC. This translates into CASSPQPGTSVYTF. Filled out from reference TRBV5-1 and TRBJ1-2, the complete variable domain reads KAGVTQTPRYLIKTRGQQVTLSCSPISGHRSVSWYQQTPGQGLQFLFEYFSETQRNKGNFPGRFSGRQFSNSRSEMNVSTLELGDSALYLCASSPQPGTSVYTFGSGTRLTVV.

This clonotype was observed at least ten times. This chain's CDR3 is CAVQGGGRGETQYF. DNA for the CDR3: TGTGCCGTCCAGGGCGGGGGACGGGGAGAGACCCAGTACTTC. The V gene is TRBV10-3, the J gene TRBJ2-5, with 7 bases fitting TRBD2. There are 14 residues in the CDR3. V shed 11 bases, J shed 4 bases, and the junction held 13 bases outside the gene matches. Germline-derived CDR1 and CDR2 are ENHRY and SYGVKD.

There are many counts of this clonotype. V is TRBV12-3 or TRBV12-4 and J is TRBJ1-5; tentatively, D is TRBD1 (6 bases). The CDR3 loop spans 18 amino acids. Trimming removed 5 bases at V and 0 bases at J, with 20 bases between. CDR3 loop: CASSLYRGTANSNQPQHF. The DNA of the CDR3 is TGTGCCAGCAGTCTTTATAGGGGGACGGCTAATAGCAATCAGCCCCAGCATTTT.

At least ten counts were recorded for this clonotype. CDR3 protein: CASSRGGFNSPLHF. CDR3 DNA sequence: TGTGCCAGCTCCAGGGGGGGGTTTAATTCACCCCTCCACTTT. The V gene is TRBV12-3 or TRBV12-4, the J gene TRBJ1-6, with 7 bases identical to TRBD1. Trimming took 8 bases from V and 6 from J; bases not matched to a gene: 7. The CDR3 consists of 14 residues.

The rearrangement joins TRBV6-5 to TRBJ2-1; TRBD1 is a possible D gene (7 bases). CDR1 is MNHEY, CDR2 SVGAGI, per germline. This CDR3 has 16 amino acids. V lost 1 base, J lost 4 bases, and 14 bases lay in between. CDR3 region: CASSYCGRGTYNEQFF. The CDR3 DNA sequence: TGTGCCAGCAGTTACTGTGGCAGGGGGACTTACAATGAGCAGTTCTTC.

This clonotype was seen repeatedly, ten times or more. The chain carries TRBV6-5 and TRBJ1-2; 8 bases fit TRBD1. Germline CDR1 is MNHEY and CDR2 is SVGAGI. The CDR3 covers 18 residues. V trimming: 4 bases; J trimming: 6 bases; junction bases outside the gene matches: 19. CDR3 DNA: TGTGCCAGCAGTTCCCCGGGTGCAGGGGGCGCACGCCGGGATGGCTACACCTTC. Its protein product is CASSSPGAGGARRDGYTF.

This clonotype came up many times. The chain combines TRBV7-9 with TRBJ1-5; D might be TRBD1 (6 bases). From germline, CDR1 is SEHNR and CDR2 FQNEAQ (reference sequence). Trimming stripped 5 bases from V and 6 bases from J, with 11 bases between. There are 13 residues in the CDR3. CDR3 amino acids: CASSTTGFQPQHF. CDR3 nucleotide sequence: TGTGCCAGCAGCACCACAGGGTTTCAGCCCCAGCATTTT. Full variable domain (rest looked up from reference TRBV7-9 and TRBJ1-5): DTGVSQNPRHKITKRGQNVTFRCDPISEHNRLYWYRQTLGQGPEFLTYFQNEAQLEKSRLLSDRFSAERPKGSFSTLEIQRTEQGDSAMYLCASSTTGFQPQHFGDGTRLSIL.